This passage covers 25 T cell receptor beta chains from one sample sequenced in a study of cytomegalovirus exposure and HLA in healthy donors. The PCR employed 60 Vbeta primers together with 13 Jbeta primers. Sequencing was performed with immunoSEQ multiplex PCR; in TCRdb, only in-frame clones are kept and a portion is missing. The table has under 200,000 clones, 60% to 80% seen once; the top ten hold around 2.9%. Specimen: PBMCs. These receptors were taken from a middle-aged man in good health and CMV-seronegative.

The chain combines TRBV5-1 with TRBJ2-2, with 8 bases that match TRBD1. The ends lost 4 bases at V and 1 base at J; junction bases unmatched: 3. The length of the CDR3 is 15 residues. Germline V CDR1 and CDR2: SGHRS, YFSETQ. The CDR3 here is CASSKDRGNTGELFF. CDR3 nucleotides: TGCGCCAGCAGCAAAGACAGGGGGAACACCGGGGAGCTGTTTTTT.

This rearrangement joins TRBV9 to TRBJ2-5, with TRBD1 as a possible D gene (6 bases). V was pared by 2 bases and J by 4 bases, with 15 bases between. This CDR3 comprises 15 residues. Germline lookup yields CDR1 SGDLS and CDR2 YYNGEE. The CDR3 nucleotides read TGTGCCAGCAGCGTCCCGACAGGACTCCCAGAGACCCAGTACTTC. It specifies CASSVPTGLPETQYF.

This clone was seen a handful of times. This CDR3 reads CASSQKEGESYEQYF. The CDR3 nucleotides are TGTGCCAGCAGCCAAAAGGAGGGCGAGTCCTACGAGCAGTACTTC. The chain recombines TRBV4-2 with TRBJ2-7; D might be TRBD2 (6 bases). From germline, CDR1 is LGHNA and CDR2 YNFKEQ. V was pared by 2 bases and J by 1 base, with 12 bases between. The CDR3 covers 15 residues.

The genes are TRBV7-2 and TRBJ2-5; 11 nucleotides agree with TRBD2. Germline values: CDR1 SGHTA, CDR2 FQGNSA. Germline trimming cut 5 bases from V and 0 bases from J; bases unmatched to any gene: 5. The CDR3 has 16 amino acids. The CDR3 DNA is TGTGCCAGCAGCCCGGGACTAGCGGAGTACCAAGAGACCCAGTACTTC. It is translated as CASSPGLAEYQETQYF.

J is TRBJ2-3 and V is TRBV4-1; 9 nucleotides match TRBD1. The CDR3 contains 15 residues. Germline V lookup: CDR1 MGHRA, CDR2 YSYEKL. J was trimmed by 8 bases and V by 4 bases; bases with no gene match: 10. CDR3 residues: CASSPPGQGVGTQYF. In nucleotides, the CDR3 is TGCGCCAGCAGCCCACCGGGACAGGGTGTCGGTACGCAGTATTTT.

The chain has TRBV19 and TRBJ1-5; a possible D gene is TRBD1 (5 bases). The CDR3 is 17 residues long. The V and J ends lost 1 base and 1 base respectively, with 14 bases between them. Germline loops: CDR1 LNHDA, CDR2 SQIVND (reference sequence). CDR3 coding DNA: TGTGCCAGTAGTATAGTGGTGGCCGGGGGGAGCAATCAGCCCCAGCATTTT. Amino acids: CASSIVVAGGSNQPQHF. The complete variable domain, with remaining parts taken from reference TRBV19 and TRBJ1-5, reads DGGITQSPKYLFRKEGQNVTLSCEQNLNHDAMYWYRQDPGQGLRLIYYSQIVNDFQKGDIAEGYSVSREKKESFPLTVTSAQKNPTAFYLCASSIVVAGGSNQPQHFGDGTRLSIL.

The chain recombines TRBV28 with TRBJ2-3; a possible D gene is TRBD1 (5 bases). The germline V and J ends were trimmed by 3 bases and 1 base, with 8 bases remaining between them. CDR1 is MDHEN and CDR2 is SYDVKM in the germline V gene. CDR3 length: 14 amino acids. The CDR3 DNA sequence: TGTGCCAGCAGTTTGGCCAGGGGCACAGATACGCAGTATTTT. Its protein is CASSLARGTDTQYF. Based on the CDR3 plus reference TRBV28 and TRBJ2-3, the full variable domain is DVKVTQSSRYLVKRTGEKVFLECVQDMDHENMFWYRQDPGLGLRLIYFSYDVKMKEKGDIPEGYSVSREKKERFSLILESASTNQTSMYLCASSLARGTDTQYFGPGTRLTVL.

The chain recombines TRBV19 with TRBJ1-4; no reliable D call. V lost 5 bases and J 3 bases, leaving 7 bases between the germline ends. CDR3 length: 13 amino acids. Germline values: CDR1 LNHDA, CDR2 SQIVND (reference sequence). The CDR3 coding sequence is TGTGCCAGTAGTCAGGCGCCTAATGAAAAACTGTTTTTT. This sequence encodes CASSQAPNEKLFF.

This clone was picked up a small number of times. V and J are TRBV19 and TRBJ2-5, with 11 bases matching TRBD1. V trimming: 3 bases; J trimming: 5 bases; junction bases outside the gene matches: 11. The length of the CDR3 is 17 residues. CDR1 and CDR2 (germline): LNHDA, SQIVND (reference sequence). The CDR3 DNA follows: TGTGCCAGTAGTATGAAGGAGCGGACAGGGGGCGGGGAGACCCAGTACTTC. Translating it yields CASSMKERTGGGETQYF.

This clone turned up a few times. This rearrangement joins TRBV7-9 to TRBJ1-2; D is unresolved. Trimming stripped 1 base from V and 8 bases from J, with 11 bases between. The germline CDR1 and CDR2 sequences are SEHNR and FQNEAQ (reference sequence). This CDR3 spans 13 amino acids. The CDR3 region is CASSLEDSVGYTF. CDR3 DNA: TGTGCCAGCAGCTTAGAAGATTCAGTGGGCTACACCTTC. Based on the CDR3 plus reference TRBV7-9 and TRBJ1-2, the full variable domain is DTGVSQNPRHKITKRGQNVTFRCDPISEHNRLYWYRQTLGQGPEFLTYFQNEAQLEKSRLLSDRFSAERPKGSFSTLEIQRTEQGDSAMYLCASSLEDSVGYTFGSGTRLTVV.

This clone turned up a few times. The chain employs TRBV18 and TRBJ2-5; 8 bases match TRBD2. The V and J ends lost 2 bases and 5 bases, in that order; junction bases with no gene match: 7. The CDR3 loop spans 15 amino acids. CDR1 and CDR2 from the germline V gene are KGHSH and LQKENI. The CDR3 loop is CASSPFTSGGETQYF. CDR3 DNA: TGTGCCAGCTCACCATTCACTAGCGGAGGGGAGACCCAGTACTTC.

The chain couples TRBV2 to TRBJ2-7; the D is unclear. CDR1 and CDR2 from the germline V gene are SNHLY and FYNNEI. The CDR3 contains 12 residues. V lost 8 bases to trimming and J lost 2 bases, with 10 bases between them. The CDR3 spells CASGPITYEQYF. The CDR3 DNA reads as TGTGCCAGCGGTCCTATCACCTACGAGCAGTACTTC.

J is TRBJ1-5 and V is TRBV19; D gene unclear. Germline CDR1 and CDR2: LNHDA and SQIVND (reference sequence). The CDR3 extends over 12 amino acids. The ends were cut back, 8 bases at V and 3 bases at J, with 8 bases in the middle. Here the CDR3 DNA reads TGTGCCAGTGGGGAGTTCAATCAGCCCCAGCATTTT. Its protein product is CASGEFNQPQHF.

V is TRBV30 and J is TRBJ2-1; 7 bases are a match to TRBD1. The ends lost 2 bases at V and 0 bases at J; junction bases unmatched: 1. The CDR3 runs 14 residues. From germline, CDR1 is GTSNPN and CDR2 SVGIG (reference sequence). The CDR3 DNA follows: TGTGCCTGGAGTCACAGGGGCTCCTACAATGAGCAGTTCTTC. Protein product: CAWSHRGSYNEQFF. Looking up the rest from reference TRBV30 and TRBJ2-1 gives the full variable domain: SQTIHQWPATLVQPVGSPLSLECTVEGTSNPNLYWYRQAAGRGLQLLFYSVGIGQISSEVPQNLSASRPQDRQFILSSKKLLLSDSGFYLCAWSHRGSYNEQFFGPGTRLTVL.

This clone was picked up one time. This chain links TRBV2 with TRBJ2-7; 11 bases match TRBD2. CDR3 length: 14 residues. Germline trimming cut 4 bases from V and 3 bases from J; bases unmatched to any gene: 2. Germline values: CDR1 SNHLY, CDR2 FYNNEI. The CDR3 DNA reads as TGTGCCAGCAGTGTGCTAGCGGGGGGCTACGAGCAGTACTTC. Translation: CASSVLAGGYEQYF.

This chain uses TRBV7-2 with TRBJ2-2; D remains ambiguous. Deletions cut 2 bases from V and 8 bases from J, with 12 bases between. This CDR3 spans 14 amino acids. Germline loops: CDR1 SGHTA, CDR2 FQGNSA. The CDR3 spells CASSLSPPPGELFF. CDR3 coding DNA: TGTGCCAGCAGCTTATCCCCTCCCCCGGGGGAGCTGTTTTTT.

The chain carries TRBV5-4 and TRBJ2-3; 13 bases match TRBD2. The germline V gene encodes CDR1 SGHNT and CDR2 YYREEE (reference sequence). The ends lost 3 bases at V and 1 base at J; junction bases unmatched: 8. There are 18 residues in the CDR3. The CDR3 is CASSSTVLAGGGTDTQYF. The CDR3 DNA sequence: TGTGCCAGCAGCTCGACGGTACTAGCGGGAGGGGGCACAGATACGCAGTATTTT.

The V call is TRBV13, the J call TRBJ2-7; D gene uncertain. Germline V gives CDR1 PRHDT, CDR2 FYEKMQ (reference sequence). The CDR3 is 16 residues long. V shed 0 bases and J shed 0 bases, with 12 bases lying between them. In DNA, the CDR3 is TGTGCCAGCAGCTTAGGCCTATCCGTGAGCTCCTACGAGCAGTACTTC. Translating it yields CASSLGLSVSSYEQYF.

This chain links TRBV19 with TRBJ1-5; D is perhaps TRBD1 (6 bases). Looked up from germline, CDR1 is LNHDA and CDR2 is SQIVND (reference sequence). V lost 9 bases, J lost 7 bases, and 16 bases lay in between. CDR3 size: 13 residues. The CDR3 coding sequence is TGTGCCAGCTCTTCAGGGGAAAGACAGCCCCAGCATTTT. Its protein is CASSSGERQPQHF.

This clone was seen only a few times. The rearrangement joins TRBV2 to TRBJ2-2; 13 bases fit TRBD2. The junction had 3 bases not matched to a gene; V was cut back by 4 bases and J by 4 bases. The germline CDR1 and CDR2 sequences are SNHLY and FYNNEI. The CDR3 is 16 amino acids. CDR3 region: CASSGRLAGGTGELFF. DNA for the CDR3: TGTGCCAGCAGTGGAAGACTAGCGGGAGGCACCGGGGAGCTGTTTTTT.

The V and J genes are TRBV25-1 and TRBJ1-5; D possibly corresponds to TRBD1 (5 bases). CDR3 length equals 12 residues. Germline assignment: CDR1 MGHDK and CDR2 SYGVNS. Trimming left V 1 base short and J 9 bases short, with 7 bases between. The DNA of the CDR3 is TGTGCCAGCAGTGAATGGAGGGGGCCCCAGCATTTT. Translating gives CASSEWRGPQHF. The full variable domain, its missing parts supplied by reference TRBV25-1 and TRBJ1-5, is EADIYQTPRYLVIGTGKKITLECSQTMGHDKMYWYQQDPGMELHLIHYSYGVNSTEKGDLSSESTVSRIRTEHFPLTLESARPSHTSQYLCASSEWRGPQHFGDGTRLSIL.

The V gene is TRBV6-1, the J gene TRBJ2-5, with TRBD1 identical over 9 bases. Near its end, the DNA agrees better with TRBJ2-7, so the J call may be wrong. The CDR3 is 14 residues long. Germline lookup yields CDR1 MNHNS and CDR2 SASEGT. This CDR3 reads CATIRDRDTYEQYF. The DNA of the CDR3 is TGTGCCACGATCCGGGACAGGGACACCTACGAGCAGTACTTC.

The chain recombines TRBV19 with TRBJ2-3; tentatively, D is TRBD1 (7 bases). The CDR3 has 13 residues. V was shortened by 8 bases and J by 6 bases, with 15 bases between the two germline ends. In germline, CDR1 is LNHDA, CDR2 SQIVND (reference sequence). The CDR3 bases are TGTGCCAGTCAGGCCAGGGGGGTGGATACGCAGTATTTT. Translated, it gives CASQARGVDTQYF.

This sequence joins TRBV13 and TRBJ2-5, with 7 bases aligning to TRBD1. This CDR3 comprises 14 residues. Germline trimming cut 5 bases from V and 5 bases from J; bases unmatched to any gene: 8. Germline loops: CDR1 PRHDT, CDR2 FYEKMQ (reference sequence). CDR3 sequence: CASSLNRGWETQYF. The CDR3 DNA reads TGTGCCAGCAGCCTGAACAGGGGTTGGGAGACCCAGTACTTC.

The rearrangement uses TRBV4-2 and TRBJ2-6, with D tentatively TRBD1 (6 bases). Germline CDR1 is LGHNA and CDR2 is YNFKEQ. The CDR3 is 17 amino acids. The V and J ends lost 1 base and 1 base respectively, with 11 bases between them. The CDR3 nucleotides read TGTGCCAGCAGCCAAGCAGGGGATGATTCTGGGGCCAACGTCCTGACTTTC. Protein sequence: CASSQAGDDSGANVLTF.